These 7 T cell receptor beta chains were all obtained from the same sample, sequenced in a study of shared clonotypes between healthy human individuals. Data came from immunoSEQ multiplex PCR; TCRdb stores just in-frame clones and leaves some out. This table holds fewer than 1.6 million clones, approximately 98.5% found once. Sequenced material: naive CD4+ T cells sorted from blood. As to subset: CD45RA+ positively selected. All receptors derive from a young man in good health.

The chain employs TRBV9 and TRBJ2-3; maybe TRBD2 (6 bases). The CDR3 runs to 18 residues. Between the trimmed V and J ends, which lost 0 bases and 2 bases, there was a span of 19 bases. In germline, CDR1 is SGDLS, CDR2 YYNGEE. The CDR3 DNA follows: TGTGCCAGCAGCGTAGACCTAGCGACCCGGGGGTTCACAGATACGCAGTATTTT. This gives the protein CASSVDLATRGFTDTQYF.

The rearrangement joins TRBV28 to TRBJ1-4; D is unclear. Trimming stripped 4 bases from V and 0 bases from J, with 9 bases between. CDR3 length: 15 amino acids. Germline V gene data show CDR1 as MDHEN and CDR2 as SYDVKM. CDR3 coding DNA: TGTGCCAGCAGTTCAGAAGCAGCAACTAATGAAAAACTGTTTTTT. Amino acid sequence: CASSSEAATNEKLFF.

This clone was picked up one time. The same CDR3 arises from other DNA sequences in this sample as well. CDR3 sequence (DNA): TGCGCCAGCAGCTTGTTGGCGGGAGGTGACACCGGGGAGCTGTTTTTT. The encoded protein is CASSLLAGGDTGELFF. The chain links TRBV5-1 to TRBJ2-2; TRBD2 matches 8 bases. This CDR3 spans 16 amino acids. The germline V gene encodes CDR1 SGHRS and CDR2 YFSETQ. V was clipped by 1 base and J by 3 bases; unmatched bases: 5.

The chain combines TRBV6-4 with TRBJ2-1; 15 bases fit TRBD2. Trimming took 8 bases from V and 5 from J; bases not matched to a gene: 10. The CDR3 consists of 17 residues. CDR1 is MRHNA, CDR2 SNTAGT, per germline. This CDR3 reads CASLPGLAGGRDNEQFF. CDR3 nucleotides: TGTGCCAGCCTACCGGGACTAGCGGGAGGAAGGGACAATGAGCAGTTCTTC.

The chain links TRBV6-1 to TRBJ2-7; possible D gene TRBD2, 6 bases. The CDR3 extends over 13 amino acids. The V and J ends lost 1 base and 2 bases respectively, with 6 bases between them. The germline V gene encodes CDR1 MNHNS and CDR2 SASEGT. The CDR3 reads CASSEGGAYEQYF. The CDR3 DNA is TGTGCCAGCAGTGAAGGGGGGGCCTACGAGCAGTACTTC.

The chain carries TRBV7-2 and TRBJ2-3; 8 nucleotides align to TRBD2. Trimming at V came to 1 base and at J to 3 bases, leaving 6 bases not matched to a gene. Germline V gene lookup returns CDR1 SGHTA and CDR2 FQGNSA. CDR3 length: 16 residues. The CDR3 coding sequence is TGTGCCAGCAGCTTAGTCCCGGGAGGGCCAACAGATACGCAGTATTTT. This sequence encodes CASSLVPGGPTDTQYF.

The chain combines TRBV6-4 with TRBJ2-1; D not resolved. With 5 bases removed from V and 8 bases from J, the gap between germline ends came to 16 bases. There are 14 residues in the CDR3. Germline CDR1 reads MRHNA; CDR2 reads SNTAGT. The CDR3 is CASSSRHEVDEQFF. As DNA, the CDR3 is TGTGCCAGCAGTTCCCGGCACGAGGTTGATGAGCAGTTCTTC.